Shown below are 20 T cell receptor beta chains from a single sample sequenced in a study of blood T cell repertoires in COVID-19. TCRdb's table, derived via immunoSEQ multiplex PCR, lists solely in-frame clones and lacks some. The sample carries under 100,000 clones, roughly 84% recorded once. Sequencing was performed on peripheral blood. These receptor sequences come from a woman aged 80 or over with COVID-19, enrolled during active disease.

This clone was counted a single time. The chain couples TRBV27 to TRBJ2-7; TRBD2 aligns across 7 bases. This CDR3 contains 12 residues. Germline V gene sequence: CDR1 MNHEY, CDR2 SMNVEV (reference sequence). The V gene end was trimmed by 6 bases and the J gene end by 6 bases; junction bases not matched to a gene: 5. The CDR3 loop reads CASRATSVEQYF. CDR3 bases: TGTGCCAGCAGGGCTACTAGCGTCGAGCAGTACTTC.

The chain recombines TRBV9 with TRBJ1-2; TRBD1 matches 7 bases. The trim removed 4 bases at V and 8 bases at J, leaving 11 bases unmatched. CDR1 and CDR2 from the germline V gene are SGDLS and YYNGEE. CDR3 length: 14 residues. This CDR3 is CASSPTTGLRGYTF. CDR3 bases: TGTGCCAGCAGCCCGACGACAGGGTTGCGGGGCTACACCTTC.

This chain joins TRBV6-6 and TRBJ2-6; 7 bases are a match to TRBD1. Germline V CDR1 and CDR2: MNHNY, SVGAGI (reference sequence). CDR3 length equals 16 residues. Trimming removed 1 base from V and 1 base from J; junction bases left unmatched: 1. In nucleotides, the CDR3 is TGTGCCAGCAGTTACTTGACAGGGTCTGGGGCCAACGTCCTGACTTTC. Its translation: CASSYLTGSGANVLTF.

The chain uses TRBV28 and TRBJ1-2; no firm D call. Per the germline V gene, CDR1 is MDHEN and CDR2 is SYDVKM. Trimming pared 5 bases from V and 3 bases from J, leaving 7 bases between. The CDR3 has 12 residues. Here the CDR3 reads CASSAPDYGYTF. For the CDR3, the DNA is TGTGCCAGCAGTGCCCCGGACTATGGCTACACCTTC.

The gene calls are TRBV27 and TRBJ1-6; D is unresolved. V was shortened by 5 bases and J by 0 bases, with 8 bases between the two germline ends. The CDR3 spans 15 residues. Germline CDR1 MNHEY, CDR2 SMNVEV (reference sequence). CDR3 nucleotides: TGTGCCAGCAGTGGGTGGAGCTCCTATAATTCACCCCTCCACTTT. The encoded protein is CASSGWSSYNSPLHF.

The chain links TRBV19 to TRBJ2-7; 9 nucleotides align to TRBD1. V shed 3 bases, J shed 2 bases, and the junction held 5 bases outside the gene matches. Germline-derived CDR1 and CDR2 are LNHDA and SQIVND (reference sequence). This CDR3 is 15 amino acids long. CDR3 nucleotide sequence: TGTGCCAGTAGTATTATGGGACAGGGCCCCTACGAGCAGTACTTC. Translating gives CASSIMGQGPYEQYF.

This chain links TRBV2 with TRBJ1-4; D might be TRBD1 (5 bases). This CDR3 spans 16 amino acids. V was trimmed by 5 bases and J by 2 bases, leaving 15 bases between them. CDR1 is SNHLY and CDR2 is FYNNEI in the germline V gene. The CDR3 loop is CASSITGVGTNEKLFF. CDR3 bases: TGTGCCAGCAGTATAACAGGAGTAGGGACTAATGAAAAACTGTTTTTT.

V gene TRBV7-8 combines with J gene TRBJ1-3; 8 bases line up with TRBD1. The CDR3 runs 16 residues. From germline, CDR1 is SGHVS and CDR2 FQNEAQ. V was pared by 5 bases and J by 4 bases, with 10 bases of the junction left unmatched. DNA for the CDR3: TGTGCCAGCAGCGTGATCAGGGGGCTGTCGGGAAACACCATATATTTT. Translating gives CASSVIRGLSGNTIYF.

The chain recombines TRBV30 with TRBJ2-2; 8 bases match TRBD2. V was pared by 2 bases and J by 5 bases, with 7 bases of the junction left unmatched. The germline V gene encodes CDR1 GTSNPN and CDR2 SVGIG (reference sequence). The CDR3 totals 15 residues. CDR3 sequence: CAWSRGLGETGELFF. In DNA, the CDR3 is TGTGCCTGGAGTCGGGGACTAGGGGAAACCGGGGAGCTGTTTTTT.

This clone was detected once. The chain carries TRBV19 and TRBJ2-2; the D is unclear. Germline V gene data show CDR1 as LNHDA and CDR2 as SQIVND (reference sequence). This CDR3 has 14 residues. Trimming took 9 bases from V and 4 from J, leaving 15 bases between them. The CDR3 reads CASGSFRPTGELFF. The CDR3 DNA sequence: TGTGCCAGCGGTTCGTTCAGGCCCACCGGGGAGCTGTTTTTT.

The chain links TRBV7-2 to TRBJ2-5; possibly TRBD2 for D (7 bases). The ends were cut back, 2 bases at V and 4 bases at J, with 14 bases in the middle. The CDR3 has 15 amino acids. CDR1 and CDR2 (germline): SGHTA, FQGNSA. As DNA, the CDR3 is TGTGCCAGCAGCTTACGAGGGGGGGTGGTAGAGACCCAGTACTTC. Translated, it gives CASSLRGGVVETQYF.

The chain is built from TRBV7-3 and TRBJ2-2; 8 bases line up with TRBD2. Germline CDR1 SGHTA, CDR2 FQGTGA. The CDR3 covers 17 residues. Germline trimming cut 3 bases from V and 3 bases from J; bases unmatched to any gene: 9. CDR3 coding DNA: TGTGCCAGCAGCTTCCCACGGGGGGGCTTGGACACCGGGGAGCTGTTTTTT. It codes for CASSFPRGGLDTGELFF.

The V and J genes are TRBV24-1 and TRBJ2-3, with TRBD2 matching 9 bases. J was trimmed by 6 bases and V by 8 bases; bases with no gene match: 5. The germline V gene has CDR1 KGHDR and CDR2 SFDVKD. The CDR3 length is 13 residues. CDR3 coding DNA: TGTGCCACCACTAGCGGGGCCCCCGATACGCAGTATTTT. It specifies CATTSGAPDTQYF.

The V and J genes are TRBV9 and TRBJ2-4; 7 nucleotides match TRBD2. The CDR3 is 14 amino acids. The ends lost 2 bases at V and 4 bases at J; junction bases unmatched: 3. In germline, CDR1 is SGDLS, CDR2 YYNGEE. CDR3 amino acids: CASSVGGSKNIQYF. The CDR3 DNA is TGTGCCAGCAGCGTTGGCGGGAGTAAAAACATTCAGTACTTC.

V gene TRBV18 combines with J gene TRBJ2-3; D unclear. Germline V gene lookup returns CDR1 KGHSH and CDR2 LQKENI. The CDR3 contains 14 residues. The V end was cut by 1 base, the J end by 4 bases, with 9 bases between. CDR3 sequence (DNA): TGTGCCAGCTCACCACACCGAGGCGCAGATACGCAGTATTTT. Translating it yields CASSPHRGADTQYF.

The chain is built from TRBV18 and TRBJ2-1; D call uncertain. V dropped 0 bases and J dropped 16 bases, with 22 bases sitting between them. There are 15 residues in the CDR3. Germline values: CDR1 KGHSH, CDR2 LQKENI. The CDR3 region is CASSPPTTEPALIFF. CDR3 sequence (DNA): TGTGCCAGCTCACCACCGACGACGGAGCCGGCTCTGATATTCTTC. Filled out from reference TRBV18 and TRBJ2-1, the complete variable domain reads NAGVMQNPRHLVRRRGQEARLRCSPMKGHSHVYWYRQLPEEGLKFMVYLQKENIIDESGMPKERFSAEFPKEGPSILRIQQVVRGDSAAYFCASSPPTTEPALIFFGPGTRLTVL.

The rearrangement joins TRBV4-3 to TRBJ2-5; weak D call: TRBD1 (6 bases). Germline assignment: CDR1 LGHNA and CDR2 YSLEER. This CDR3 comprises 15 residues. V was pared by 0 bases and J by 2 bases, with 10 bases between. CDR3 loop: CASSQDYTGQETQYF. The CDR3 DNA reads TGCGCCAGCAGCCAAGATTATACAGGGCAAGAGACCCAGTACTTC.

V usage is TRBV2 and J usage is TRBJ1-4, with 11 bases that match TRBD1. CDR3 length: 16 residues. V lost 4 bases to trimming and J lost 3 bases; unmatched junction nucleotides: 4. Germline lookup yields CDR1 SNHLY and CDR2 FYNNEI. The CDR3 loop is CASSVDRGLSNEKLFF. The CDR3 coding sequence is TGTGCCAGCAGTGTGGACAGGGGGCTGTCTAATGAAAAACTGTTTTTT.

The chain is built from TRBV19 and TRBJ2-4; D is undetermined. The germline V gene encodes CDR1 LNHDA and CDR2 SQIVND (reference sequence). The CDR3 extends over 14 amino acids. Deletions cut 5 bases from V and 0 bases from J, with 8 bases between. As DNA, the CDR3 is TGTGCCAGTAGTCCCCCGGTAGCCAAAAACATTCAGTACTTC. As protein: CASSPPVAKNIQYF.

The CDR3 is CASSYRGQAYYGYTF. The CDR3 nucleotides are TGTGCCAGCAGTTACAGGGGACAGGCCTACTATGGCTACACCTTC. V is TRBV6-5 and J is TRBJ1-2; TRBD1 matches 8 bases. Germline-derived CDR1 and CDR2 are MNHEY and SVGAGI. The CDR3 has 15 amino acids. The V segment lost 2 bases and the J segment 3 bases; nucleotides outside the gene matches: 5.